This T cell receptor (beta chain) is drawn from a study of blood T cell repertoires in COVID-19. Study-wide context: There were acute and convalescent COVID-19 samples, and they came from the United States, Italy and Spain.

Unmatched junction bases numbered 6, after V lost 4 bases and J lost 5 bases. In germline, CDR1 is SGHRS, CDR2 YFSETQ. This CDR3 has 14 residues. Data came from immunoSEQ multiplex PCR; TCRdb stores just in-frame clones and leaves some out. Of about 150,000 clones detected, 80% to 85% appear once; the ten largest clones hold less than 3.5%. The gene calls are TRBV5-1 and TRBJ2-5; 9 nucleotides align to TRBD1. Material for sequencing was peripheral blood. This receptor was identified in a woman in her sixties with acute or convalescent COVID-19. CDR3 region: CASSGGTGRETQYF. The CDR3 nucleotides are TGCGCCAGCAGCGGGGGGACAGGGCGGGAGACCCAGTACTTC.